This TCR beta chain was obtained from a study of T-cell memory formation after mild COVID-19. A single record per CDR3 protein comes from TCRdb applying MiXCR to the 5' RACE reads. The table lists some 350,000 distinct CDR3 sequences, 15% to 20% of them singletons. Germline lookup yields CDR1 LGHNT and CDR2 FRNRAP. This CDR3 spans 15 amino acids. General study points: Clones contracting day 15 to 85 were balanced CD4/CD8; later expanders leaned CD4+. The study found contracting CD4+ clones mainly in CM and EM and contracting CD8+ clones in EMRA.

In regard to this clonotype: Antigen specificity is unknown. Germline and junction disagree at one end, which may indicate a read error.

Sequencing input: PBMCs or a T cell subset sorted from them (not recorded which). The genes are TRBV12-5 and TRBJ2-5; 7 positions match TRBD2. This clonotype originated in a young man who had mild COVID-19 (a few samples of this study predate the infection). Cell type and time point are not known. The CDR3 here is CASGLGGVAGETQYF. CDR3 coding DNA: TGTGCTAGTGGCTTGGGAGGGGTAGCGGGAGAGACCCAGTACTTC.